The 17 T cell receptor beta chains reported below all come from one sample, sequenced in a study of blood T cells in healthy people across ages. For the second PCR, which ran for about 7 to 11 cycles, a sample-barcoded 5' primer and a J-beta primer mix were used. TCRdb re-analysed the 5' RACE reads in MiXCR, keeping a single row per CDR3 protein. The sample contains roughly 1,500,000 distinct CDR3 sequences, 30% to 40% of which appear only once. The sequencing sample was made of blood. Receptor source: a woman in her twenties or thirties in good health.

The chain is built from TRBV27 and TRBJ2-2; TRBD2 might be the D (6 bases). The germline V gene encodes CDR1 MNHEY and CDR2 SMNVEV (reference sequence). V was cut by 2 bases and J by 5 bases, with 18 bases left in between. This CDR3 contains 17 residues. The CDR3 loop is CASSLTGLYDVTGELFF. CDR3 bases: TGTGCCAGCAGTTTAACGGGACTGTATGATGTTACCGGGGAGCTGTTTTTT.

This clonotype came up many times. V gene TRBV9 combines with J gene TRBJ2-7; 7 positions match TRBD1. Per the germline V gene, CDR1 is SGDLS and CDR2 is YYNGEE. V trimming: 7 bases; J trimming: 3 bases; junction bases outside the gene matches: 7. CDR3 length: 13 amino acids. CDR3 region: CASSVGQDYEQYF. The CDR3 DNA follows: TGTGCCAGCTCGGTAGGACAGGACTACGAGCAGTACTTC.

The gene calls are TRBV14 and TRBJ2-1; D is possibly TRBD1 (5 bases). The CDR3 is made up of 13 amino acids. Germline CDR1 is SGHDN and CDR2 is FVKESK. V shed 4 bases and J shed 10 bases, with 14 bases lying between them. The chain's CDR3 is CASSPNWPGEQFF. The CDR3 nucleotides read TGTGCCAGCAGCCCCAATTGGCCAGGGGAGCAGTTCTTC.

This clonotype occurred many times. The gene calls are TRBV29-1 and TRBJ2-5; no clear D. The V gene's germline CDR1 is SQVTM and CDR2 ANQGSEA. The CDR3 extends over 13 amino acids. The V end lost 1 base, the J end lost 8 bases, and 14 bases lay between the germline ends. The CDR3 here is CSVEGGREGTQYF. Written as DNA, the CDR3 is TGCAGCGTTGAAGGGGGTCGCGAAGGAACCCAGTACTTC. Filled out from reference TRBV29-1 and TRBJ2-5, the complete variable domain reads SAVISQKPSRDICQRGTSLTIQCQVDSQVTMMFWYRQQPGQSLTLIATANQGSEATYESGFVIDKFPISRPNLTFSTLTVSNMSPEDSSIYLCSVEGGREGTQYFGPGTRLLVL.

This clonotype appeared a few times. The chain links TRBV5-1 to TRBJ2-5, with D unclear. Germline CDR1 and CDR2: SGHRS and YFSETQ. The CDR3 runs 16 residues. V lost 0 bases and J lost 2, with 14 bases in between. CDR3 coding DNA: TGCGCCAGCAGCTTGGGTCTCATGGGAAGGCAAGAGACCCAGTACTTC. This encodes CASSLGLMGRQETQYF.

The chain employs TRBV9 and TRBJ2-5, with TRBD2 matching 10 bases. This CDR3 comprises 15 residues. The germline V gene encodes CDR1 SGDLS and CDR2 YYNGEE. V trimming: 4 bases; J trimming: 4 bases; junction bases outside the gene matches: 7. CDR3 bases: TGTGCCAGCAGCACACCGAGCGGGGGGGCAGAGACCCAGTACTTC. Protein product: CASSTPSGGAETQYF.

The gene calls are TRBV27 and TRBJ1-2; 11 bases agree with TRBD1. This CDR3 has 14 residues. CDR1 is MNHEY and CDR2 is SMNVEV in the germline V gene (reference sequence). V lost 4 bases and J lost 8; bases outside the gene matches: 6. CDR3 in DNA: TGTGCCAGCAGTTGGACAGGGGGCTACGGGGGCTACACCTTC. This gives the protein CASSWTGGYGGYTF.

The chain employs TRBV12-3 or TRBV12-4 and TRBJ1-6, with D tentatively TRBD1 (6 bases). The V end lost 7 bases, the J end lost 7 bases, and 17 bases lay between the germline ends. The CDR3 totals 15 residues. The chain's CDR3 is CASMKSRQENSPLHF. DNA of the CDR3: TGTGCCAGCATGAAAAGTCGACAGGAAAATTCACCCCTCCACTTT.

CDR3 sequence (DNA): TGTGCCAGCAGCTCCTGGACAGTCACTGAAGCTTTCTTT. Amino acid sequence: CASSSWTVTEAFF. V is TRBV13 and J is TRBJ1-1, with D possibly TRBD1 on 6 matching bases. The CDR3 consists of 13 residues. CDR1 is PRHDT, CDR2 FYEKMQ, per germline (reference sequence). V was cut by 4 bases and J by 4 bases, with 10 bases left in between.

This clonotype showed up just a few times. The CDR3 region is CASSPRPTYNEQFF. The CDR3 region has the DNA TGCGCCAGCAGCCCCCGACCAACCTACAATGAGCAGTTCTTC. The chain carries TRBV5-1 and TRBJ2-1; D ambiguous. The CDR3 is 14 amino acids. Germline V lookup: CDR1 SGHRS, CDR2 YFSETQ. The V end lost 4 bases, the J end lost 2 bases, and 10 bases lay between the germline ends. The variable domain in full, with the rest retrieved from reference TRBV5-1 and TRBJ2-1, is KAGVTQTPRYLIKTRGQQVTLSCSPISGHRSVSWYQQTPGQGLQFLFEYFSETQRNKGNFPGRFSGRQFSNSRSEMNVSTLELGDSALYLCASSPRPTYNEQFFGPGTRLTVL.

This clonotype was detected only once. The rearrangement links TRBV10-3 to TRBJ2-1; the D gene is possibly TRBD2 (5 bases). With 4 bases removed from V and 12 bases from J, the gap between germline ends came to 13 bases. The CDR3 is 12 residues long. The germline V gene encodes CDR1 ENHRY and CDR2 SYGVKD. This CDR3 is CAISVTGIWQFF. The CDR3 DNA reads as TGTGCCATCAGTGTCACCGGGATTTGGCAGTTCTTC.

This sequence joins TRBV9 and TRBJ2-3; D gene unclear. The CDR3 has 14 residues. Germline V lookup: CDR1 SGDLS, CDR2 YYNGEE. With 0 bases removed from V and 4 bases from J, the gap between germline ends came to 9 bases. CDR3 sequence (DNA): TGTGCCAGCAGCGTAGGTGGGGTACCAGATACGCAGTATTTT. Protein: CASSVGGVPDTQYF.

The rearrangement uses TRBV30 and TRBJ2-3; TRBD2 matches at 10 bases. V gave up 0 bases and J gave up 0 bases; unmatched junction bases: 9. The CDR3 has 18 amino acids. Germline V gene data show CDR1 as GTSNPN and CDR2 as SVGIG (reference sequence). The CDR3 loop reads CAWSVLRTSGASTDTQYF. DNA for the CDR3: TGTGCCTGGAGTGTATTGCGGACTAGCGGAGCTAGCACAGATACGCAGTATTTT. Filled out from reference TRBV30 and TRBJ2-3, the complete variable domain reads SQTIHQWPATLVQPVGSPLSLECTVEGTSNPNLYWYRQAAGRGLQLLFYSVGIGQISSEVPQNLSASRPQDRQFILSSKKLLLSDSGFYLCAWSVLRTSGASTDTQYFGPGTRLTVL.

CDR3 nucleotides: TGTGCCAGCAGCTTATACGGGTGGTACAATGAGCAGTTCTTC. This encodes CASSLYGWYNEQFF. The rearrangement uses TRBV7-8 and TRBJ2-1, with D unresolved. Trimming took off 2 bases at V and 4 bases at J, with 9 bases between the two ends. Germline CDR1 SGHVS, CDR2 FQNEAQ. The CDR3 covers 14 residues.

There are a few counts of this clonotype. The gene calls are TRBV30 and TRBJ2-5; possible D gene TRBD2, 6 bases. The CDR3 sequence is 13 residues long. The germline V gene encodes CDR1 GTSNPN and CDR2 SVGIG (reference sequence). V was trimmed by 2 bases and J by 4 bases, leaving 11 bases between them. Here the CDR3 DNA reads TGTGCCTGGAGTAACCGGGACTCAGAGACCCAGTACTTC. This translates into CAWSNRDSETQYF. Variable domain in full (rest from reference TRBV30 and TRBJ2-5): SQTIHQWPATLVQPVGSPLSLECTVEGTSNPNLYWYRQAAGRGLQLLFYSVGIGQISSEVPQNLSASRPQDRQFILSSKKLLLSDSGFYLCAWSNRDSETQYFGPGTRLLVL.

This chain links TRBV6-2 or TRBV6-3 with TRBJ2-5, with 11 positions matching TRBD2. V dropped 8 bases and J dropped 4; count of bases not matched to a gene: 6. Germline V gene data show CDR1 as MNHEY and CDR2 as SVGEGT. The CDR3 is 14 residues long. For the CDR3, the DNA is TGTGCCAGCGATGTAGCGGGGGGGCCAGAGACCCAGTACTTC. It yields the protein CASDVAGGPETQYF.

This clonotype has a single count. The chain recombines TRBV28 with TRBJ1-1; no clear D gene. CDR3 size: 12 residues. Between the trimmed V and J ends, which lost 8 bases and 2 bases, there was a span of 9 bases. CDR1 and CDR2 (germline): MDHEN, SYDVKM. CDR3 sequence: CASWASNTEAFF. In DNA form, the CDR3 reads TGTGCCAGCTGGGCCTCAAACACTGAAGCTTTCTTT. Together with reference TRBV28 and TRBJ1-1, the CDR3 gives the full variable domain: DVKVTQSSRYLVKRTGEKVFLECVQDMDHENMFWYRQDPGLGLRLIYFSYDVKMKEKGDIPEGYSVSREKKERFSLILESASTNQTSMYLCASWASNTEAFFGQGTRLTVV.